The clone carrying this T cell receptor (beta chain) was detected once. A Seattle source enrolled patients during active infection and followed them longitudinally. The data originate from a study of blood T cell repertoires in COVID-19. The wider study: Both acute and convalescent COVID-19 samples were obtained from the United States, Italy and Spain.

Clones were sequenced by immunoSEQ multiplex PCR, and TCRdb holds only the in-frame ones, with some missing. The sample lists about 150,000 clones, more than 80% occurring once. Germline V gene lookup returns CDR1 MDHEN and CDR2 SYDVKM. The CDR3 runs to 14 residues. Trimming removed 4 bases at V and 4 bases at J, with 11 bases between. The V and J genes are TRBV28 and TRBJ1-3; perhaps TRBD1 as D (5 bases). Sequenced input: peripheral blood. This TCR came from a man aged 18 to 29 with COVID-19, enrolled during active disease. The CDR3 DNA follows: TGTGCCAGCAGTTACCAGGGTTCGGGAAACACCATATATTTT. Amino acids: CASSYQGSGNTIYF.